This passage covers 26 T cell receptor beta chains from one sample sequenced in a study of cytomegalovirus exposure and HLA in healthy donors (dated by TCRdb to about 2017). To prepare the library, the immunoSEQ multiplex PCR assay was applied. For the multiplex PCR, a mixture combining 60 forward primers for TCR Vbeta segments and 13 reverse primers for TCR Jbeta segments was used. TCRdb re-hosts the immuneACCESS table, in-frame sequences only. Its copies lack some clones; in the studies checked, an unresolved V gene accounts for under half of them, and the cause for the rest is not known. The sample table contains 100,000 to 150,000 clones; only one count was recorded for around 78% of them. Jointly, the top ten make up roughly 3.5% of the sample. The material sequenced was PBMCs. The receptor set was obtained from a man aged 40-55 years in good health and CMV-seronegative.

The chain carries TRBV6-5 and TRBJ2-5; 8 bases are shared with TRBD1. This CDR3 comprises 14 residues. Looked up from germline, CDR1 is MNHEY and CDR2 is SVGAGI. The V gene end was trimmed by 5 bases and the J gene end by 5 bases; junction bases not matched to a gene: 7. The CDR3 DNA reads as TGTGCCAGCAGTCCGGACAGGGCGGGCGAGACCCAGTACTTC. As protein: CASSPDRAGETQYF.

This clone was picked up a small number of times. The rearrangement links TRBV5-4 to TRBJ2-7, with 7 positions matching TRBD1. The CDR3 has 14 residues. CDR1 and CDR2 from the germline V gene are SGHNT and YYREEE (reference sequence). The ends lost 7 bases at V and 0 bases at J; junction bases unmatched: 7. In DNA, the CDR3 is TGTGCCAGCCGGAACCGGGACAGCTCCTACGAGCAGTACTTC. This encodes CASRNRDSSYEQYF.

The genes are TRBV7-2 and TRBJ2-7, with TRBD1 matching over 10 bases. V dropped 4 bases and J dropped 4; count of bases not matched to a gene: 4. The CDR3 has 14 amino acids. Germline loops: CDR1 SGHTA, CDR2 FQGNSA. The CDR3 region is CASSYDRGQYEQYF. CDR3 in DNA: TGTGCCAGCAGCTACGACAGGGGGCAATACGAGCAGTACTTC. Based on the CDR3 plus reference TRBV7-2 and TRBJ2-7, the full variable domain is GAGVSQSPSNKVTEKGKDVELRCDPISGHTALYWYRQSLGQGLEFLIYFQGNSAPDKSGLPSDRFSAERTGGSVSTLTIQRTQQEDSAVYLCASSYDRGQYEQYFGPGTRLTVT.

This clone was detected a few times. CDR3 amino acids: CASSQKSGVHEQFF. CDR3 sequence (DNA): TGTGCCAGCAGCCAGAAAAGCGGGGTCCATGAGCAGTTCTTC. The chain carries TRBV5-4 and TRBJ2-1, with 7 positions matching TRBD2. The CDR3 consists of 14 residues. Germline trimming cut 4 bases from V and 8 bases from J; bases unmatched to any gene: 9. Germline CDR1 SGHNT, CDR2 YYREEE (reference sequence).

CDR3 nucleotides: TGTGCCAGCAGTTTATCGTCAAACAATGAGCAGTTCTTC. Translation gives CASSLSSNNEQFF. V gene TRBV27 combines with J gene TRBJ2-1; no clear D gene. The germline V gene has CDR1 MNHEY and CDR2 SMNVEV (reference sequence). Trimming took 0 bases from V and 5 from J, leaving 5 bases between them. This CDR3 has 13 residues.

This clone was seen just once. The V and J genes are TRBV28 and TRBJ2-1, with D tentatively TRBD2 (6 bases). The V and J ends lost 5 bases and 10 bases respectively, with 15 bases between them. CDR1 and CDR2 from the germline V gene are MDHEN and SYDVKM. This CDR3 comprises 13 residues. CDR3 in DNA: TGTGCCAGCAGTCCCGGGACTCCGCGAGAGCAGTTCTTC. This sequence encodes CASSPGTPREQFF.

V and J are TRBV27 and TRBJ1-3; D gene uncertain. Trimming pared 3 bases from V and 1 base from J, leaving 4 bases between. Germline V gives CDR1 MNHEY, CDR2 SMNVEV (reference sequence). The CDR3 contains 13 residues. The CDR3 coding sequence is TGTGCCAGCAGTTTGACTTCTGGAAACACCATATATTTT. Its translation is CASSLTSGNTIYF.

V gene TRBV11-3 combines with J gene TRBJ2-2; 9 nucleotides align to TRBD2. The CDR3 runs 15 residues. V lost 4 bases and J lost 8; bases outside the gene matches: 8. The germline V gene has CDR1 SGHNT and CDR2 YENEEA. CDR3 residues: CASSSGGGASGELFF. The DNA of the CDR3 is TGTGCCAGCAGCTCTGGCGGGGGGGCCAGTGGGGAGCTGTTTTTT.

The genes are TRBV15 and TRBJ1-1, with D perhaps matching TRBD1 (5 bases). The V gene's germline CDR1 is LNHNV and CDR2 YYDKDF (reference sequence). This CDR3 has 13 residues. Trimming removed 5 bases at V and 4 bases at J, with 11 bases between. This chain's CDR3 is CATSWAGTTEAFF. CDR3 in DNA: TGTGCCACCAGCTGGGCGGGGACCACTGAAGCTTTCTTT.

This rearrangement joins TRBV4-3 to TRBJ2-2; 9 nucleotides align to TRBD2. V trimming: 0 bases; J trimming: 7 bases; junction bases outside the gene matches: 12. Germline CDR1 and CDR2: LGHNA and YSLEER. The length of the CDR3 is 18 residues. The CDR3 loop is CASSQDLAGSRAGGELFF. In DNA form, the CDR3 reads TGCGCCAGCAGCCAAGACCTAGCGGGGTCCCGGGCGGGCGGGGAGCTGTTTTTT.

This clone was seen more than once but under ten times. For the CDR3, the DNA is TGTGCCAGCAGTGACCCCCTAAGGGGCACTGAAGCTTTCTTT. Its protein is CASSDPLRGTEAFF. The chain has TRBV2 and TRBJ1-1; tentative D call: TRBD1 (5 bases). This CDR3 comprises 14 residues. V lost 3 bases and J lost 4, with 12 bases in between. In germline, CDR1 is SNHLY, CDR2 FYNNEI.

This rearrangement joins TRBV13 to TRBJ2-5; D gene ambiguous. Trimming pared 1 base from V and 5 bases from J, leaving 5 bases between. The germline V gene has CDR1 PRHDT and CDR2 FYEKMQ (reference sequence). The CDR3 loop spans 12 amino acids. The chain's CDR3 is CASSLVPETQYF. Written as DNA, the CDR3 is TGTGCCAGCAGCTTAGTCCCGGAGACCCAGTACTTC.

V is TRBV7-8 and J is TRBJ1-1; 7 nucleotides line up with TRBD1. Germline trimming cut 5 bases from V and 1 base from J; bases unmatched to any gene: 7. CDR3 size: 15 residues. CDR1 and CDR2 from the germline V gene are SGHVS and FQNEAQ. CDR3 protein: CASSRGTAQNTEAFF. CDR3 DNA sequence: TGTGCCAGCAGCCGGGGGACAGCCCAGAACACTGAAGCTTTCTTT. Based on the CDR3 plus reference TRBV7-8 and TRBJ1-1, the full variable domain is GAGVSQSPRYKVAKRGQDVALRCDPISGHVSLFWYQQALGQGPEFLTYFQNEAQLDKSGLPSDRFFAERPEGSVSTLKIQRTQQEDSAVYLCASSRGTAQNTEAFFGQGTRLTVV.

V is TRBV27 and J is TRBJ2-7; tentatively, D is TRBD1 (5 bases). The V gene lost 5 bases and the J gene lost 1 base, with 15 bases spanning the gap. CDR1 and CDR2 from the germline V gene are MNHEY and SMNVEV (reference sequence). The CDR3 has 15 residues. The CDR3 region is CASSPQGLGSYEQYF. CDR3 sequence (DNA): TGTGCCAGCAGTCCTCAGGGTTTGGGGTCCTACGAGCAGTACTTC.

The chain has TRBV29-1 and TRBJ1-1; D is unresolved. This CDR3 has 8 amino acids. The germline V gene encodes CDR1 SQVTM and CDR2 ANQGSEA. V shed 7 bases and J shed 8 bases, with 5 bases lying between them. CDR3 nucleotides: TGCAGCGACCAGGAAGCTTTCTTT. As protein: CSDQEAFF.

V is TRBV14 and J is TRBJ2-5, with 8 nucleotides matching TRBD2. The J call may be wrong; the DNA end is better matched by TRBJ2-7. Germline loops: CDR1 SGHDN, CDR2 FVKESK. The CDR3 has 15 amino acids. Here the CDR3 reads CASSVSGGAWYEQYF. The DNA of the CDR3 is TGTGCCAGCAGCGTCAGCGGGGGCGCTTGGTACGAGCAGTACTTC.

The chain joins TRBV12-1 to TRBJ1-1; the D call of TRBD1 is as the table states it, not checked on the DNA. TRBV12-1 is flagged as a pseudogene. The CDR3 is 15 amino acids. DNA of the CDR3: TGTGCCAGCAGCTACGGAGCAGGGTTGAACACTGAAGCTTTCTTT. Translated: CASSYGAGLNTEAFF.

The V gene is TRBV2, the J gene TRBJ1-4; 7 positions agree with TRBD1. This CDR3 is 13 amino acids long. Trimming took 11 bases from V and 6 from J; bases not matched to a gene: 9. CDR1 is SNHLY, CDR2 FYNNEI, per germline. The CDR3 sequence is CASRQGRDEKLFF. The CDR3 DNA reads TGTGCCTCCCGACAGGGAAGAGATGAAAAACTGTTTTTT.

This CDR3 is CASSLVPGQSLGTEAFF. CDR3 coding DNA: TGTGCCAGCAGCTTAGTCCCGGGACAGTCCCTGGGAACTGAAGCTTTCTTT. The V call is TRBV11-2, the J call TRBJ1-1, with 7 bases identical to TRBD1. This CDR3 has 17 amino acids. V trimming: 1 base; J trimming: 5 bases; junction bases outside the gene matches: 13. Germline values: CDR1 SGHAT, CDR2 FQNNGV.

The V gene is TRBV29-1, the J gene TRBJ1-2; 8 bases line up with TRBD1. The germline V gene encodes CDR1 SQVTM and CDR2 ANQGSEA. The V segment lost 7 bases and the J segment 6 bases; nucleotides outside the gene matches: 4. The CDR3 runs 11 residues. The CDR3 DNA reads TGCAGCGGGGGACAGGATAATGGCTACACCTTC. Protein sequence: CSGGQDNGYTF.

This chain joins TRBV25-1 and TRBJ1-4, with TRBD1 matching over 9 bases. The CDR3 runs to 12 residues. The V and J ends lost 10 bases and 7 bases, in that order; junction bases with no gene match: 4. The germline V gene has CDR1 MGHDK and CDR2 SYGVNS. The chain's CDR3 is CATRQGGEKLFF. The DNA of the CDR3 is TGTGCCACCCGACAGGGGGGTGAAAAACTGTTTTTT.

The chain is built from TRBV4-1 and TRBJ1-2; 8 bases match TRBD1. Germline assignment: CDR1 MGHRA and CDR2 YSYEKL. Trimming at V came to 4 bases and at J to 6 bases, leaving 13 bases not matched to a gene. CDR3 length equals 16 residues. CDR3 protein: CASSPGGGQGYNGYTF. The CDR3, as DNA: TGCGCCAGCAGCCCCGGGGGAGGACAGGGATATAATGGCTACACCTTC.

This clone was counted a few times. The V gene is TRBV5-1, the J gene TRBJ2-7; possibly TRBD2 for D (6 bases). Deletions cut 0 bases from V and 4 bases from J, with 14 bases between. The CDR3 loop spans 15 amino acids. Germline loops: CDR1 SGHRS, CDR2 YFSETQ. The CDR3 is CASSLAGGSGYEQYF. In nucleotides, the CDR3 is TGCGCCAGCAGCTTGGCCGGAGGGTCGGGGTACGAGCAGTACTTC.

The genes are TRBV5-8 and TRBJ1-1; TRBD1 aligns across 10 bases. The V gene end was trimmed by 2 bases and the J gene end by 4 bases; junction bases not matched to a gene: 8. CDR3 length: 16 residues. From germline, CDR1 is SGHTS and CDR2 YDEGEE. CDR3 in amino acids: CASSFPDRGRSTEAFF. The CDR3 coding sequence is TGTGCCAGCAGCTTCCCAGACAGGGGGCGCAGCACTGAAGCTTTCTTT.

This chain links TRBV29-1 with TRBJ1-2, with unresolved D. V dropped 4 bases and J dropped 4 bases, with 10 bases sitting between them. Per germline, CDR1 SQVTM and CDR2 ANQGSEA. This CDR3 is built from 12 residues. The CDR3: CSVGGELYGYTF. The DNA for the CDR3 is TGCAGCGTTGGCGGGGAACTCTATGGCTACACCTTC.

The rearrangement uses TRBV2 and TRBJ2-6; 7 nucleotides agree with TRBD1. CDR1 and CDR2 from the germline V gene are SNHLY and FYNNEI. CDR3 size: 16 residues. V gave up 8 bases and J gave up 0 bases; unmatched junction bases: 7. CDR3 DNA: TGTGCCAGCCTTCAGGACAGGATCTCTGGGGCCAACGTCCTGACTTTC. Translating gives CASLQDRISGANVLTF.